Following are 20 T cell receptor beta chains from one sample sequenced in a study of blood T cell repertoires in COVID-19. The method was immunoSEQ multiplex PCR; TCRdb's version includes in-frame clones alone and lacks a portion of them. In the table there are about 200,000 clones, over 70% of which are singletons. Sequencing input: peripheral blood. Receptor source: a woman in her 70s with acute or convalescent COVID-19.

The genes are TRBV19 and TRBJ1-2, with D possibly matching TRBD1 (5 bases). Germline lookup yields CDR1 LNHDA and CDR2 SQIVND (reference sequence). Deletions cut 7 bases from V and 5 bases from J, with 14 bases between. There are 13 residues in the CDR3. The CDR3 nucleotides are TGTGCCAGTAATCGAGCGCGGGGGTATGGCTACACCTTC. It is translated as CASNRARGYGYTF.

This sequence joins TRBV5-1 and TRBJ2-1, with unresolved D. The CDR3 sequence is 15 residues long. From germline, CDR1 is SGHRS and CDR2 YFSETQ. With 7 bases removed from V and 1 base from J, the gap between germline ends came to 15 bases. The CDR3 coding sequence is TGCGCCAGCCGACCGCGCCCCGGGTCCTACAATGAGCAGTTCTTC. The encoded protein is CASRPRPGSYNEQFF.

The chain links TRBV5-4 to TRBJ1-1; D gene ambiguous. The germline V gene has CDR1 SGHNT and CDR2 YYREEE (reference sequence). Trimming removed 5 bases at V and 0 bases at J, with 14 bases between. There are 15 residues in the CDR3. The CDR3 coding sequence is TGTGCCAGCAGACCGACGAGGGAGCTGAACACTGAAGCTTTCTTT. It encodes CASRPTRELNTEAFF. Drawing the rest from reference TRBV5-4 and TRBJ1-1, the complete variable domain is ETGVTQSPTHLIKTRGQQVTLRCSSQSGHNTVSWYQQALGQGPQFIFQYYREEENGRGNFPPRFSGLQFPNYSSELNVNALELDDSALYLCASRPTRELNTEAFFGQGTRLTVV.

The CDR3 DNA is TGTGCCATCAGTGAGTCGAGGCGCGGGATGTCCGGGGAGCTGTTTTTT. This gives the protein CAISESRRGMSGELFF. The chain carries TRBV10-3 and TRBJ2-2; the D gene is possibly TRBD2 (6 bases). The CDR3 has 16 amino acids. V gave up 0 bases and J gave up 6 bases, with 14 bases separating them. CDR1 is ENHRY and CDR2 is SYGVKD in the germline V gene.

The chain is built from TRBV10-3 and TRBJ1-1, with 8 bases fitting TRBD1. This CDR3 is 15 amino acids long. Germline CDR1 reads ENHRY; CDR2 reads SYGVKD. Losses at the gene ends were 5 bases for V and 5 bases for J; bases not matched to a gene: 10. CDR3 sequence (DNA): TGTGCCATCAGTCAGCTACAGGGGGGTTTGACTGAAGCTTTCTTT. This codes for CAISQLQGGLTEAFF.

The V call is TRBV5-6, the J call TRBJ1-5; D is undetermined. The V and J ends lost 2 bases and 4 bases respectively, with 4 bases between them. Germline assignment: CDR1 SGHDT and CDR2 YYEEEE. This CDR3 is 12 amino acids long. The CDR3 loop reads CASSFLNQPQHF. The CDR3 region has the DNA TGTGCCAGCAGCTTCTTAAATCAGCCCCAGCATTTT. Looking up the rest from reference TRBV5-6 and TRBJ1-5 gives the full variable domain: DAGVTQSPTHLIKTRGQQVTLRCSPKSGHDTVSWYQQALGQGPQFIFQYYEEEERQRGNFPDRFSGHQFPNYSSELNVNALLLGDSALYLCASSFLNQPQHFGDGTRLSIL.

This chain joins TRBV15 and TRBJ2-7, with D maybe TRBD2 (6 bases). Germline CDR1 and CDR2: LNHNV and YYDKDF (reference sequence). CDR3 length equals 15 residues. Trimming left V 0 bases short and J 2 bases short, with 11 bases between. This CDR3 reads CATSRDPGEAYEQYF. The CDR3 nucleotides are TGTGCCACCAGCAGAGACCCGGGGGAAGCCTACGAGCAGTACTTC.

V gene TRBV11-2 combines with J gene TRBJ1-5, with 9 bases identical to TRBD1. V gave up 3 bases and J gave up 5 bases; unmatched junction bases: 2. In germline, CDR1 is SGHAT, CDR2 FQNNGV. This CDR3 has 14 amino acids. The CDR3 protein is CASSLTGGDQPQHF. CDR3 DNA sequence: TGTGCCAGCAGCTTGACAGGGGGGGATCAGCCCCAGCATTTT.

CDR3: CASSETGTETQYF. The DNA for the CDR3 is TGCGCCAGCAGTGAAACAGGGACGGAGACCCAGTACTTC. This sequence joins TRBV10-1 and TRBJ2-5; TRBD1 is a possible D gene (6 bases). CDR3 size: 13 residues. Germline assignment: CDR1 WNHNN and CDR2 SYGVQD (reference sequence). V lost 3 bases and J 5 bases, leaving 10 bases between the germline ends.

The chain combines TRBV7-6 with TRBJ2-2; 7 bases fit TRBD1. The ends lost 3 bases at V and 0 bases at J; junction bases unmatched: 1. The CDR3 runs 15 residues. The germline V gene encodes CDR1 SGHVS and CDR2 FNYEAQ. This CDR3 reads CASSLGQTNTGELFF. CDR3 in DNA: TGTGCCAGCAGCTTGGGACAGACGAACACCGGGGAGCTGTTTTTT.

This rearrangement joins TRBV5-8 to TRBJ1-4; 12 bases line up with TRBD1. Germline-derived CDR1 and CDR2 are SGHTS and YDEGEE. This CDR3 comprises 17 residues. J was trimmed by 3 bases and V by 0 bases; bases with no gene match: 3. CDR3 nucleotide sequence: TGTGCCAGCAGCTTGGAGGGACAGGGGGCGGCTAATGAAAAACTGTTTTTT. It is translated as CASSLEGQGAANEKLFF.

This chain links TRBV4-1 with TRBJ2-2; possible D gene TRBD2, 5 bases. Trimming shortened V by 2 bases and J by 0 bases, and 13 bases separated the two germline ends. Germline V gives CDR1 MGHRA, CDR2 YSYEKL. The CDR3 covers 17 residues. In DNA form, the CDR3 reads TGCGCCAGCAGCCAACCACGGGGAGCAACGAACACCGGGGAGCTGTTTTTT. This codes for CASSQPRGATNTGELFF.

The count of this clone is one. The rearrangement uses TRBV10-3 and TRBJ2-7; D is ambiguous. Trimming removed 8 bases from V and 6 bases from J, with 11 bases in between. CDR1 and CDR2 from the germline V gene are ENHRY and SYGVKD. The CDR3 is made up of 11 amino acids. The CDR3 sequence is CAIGGSGEQYF. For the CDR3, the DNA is TGTGCCATCGGCGGCTCCGGCGAGCAGTACTTC.

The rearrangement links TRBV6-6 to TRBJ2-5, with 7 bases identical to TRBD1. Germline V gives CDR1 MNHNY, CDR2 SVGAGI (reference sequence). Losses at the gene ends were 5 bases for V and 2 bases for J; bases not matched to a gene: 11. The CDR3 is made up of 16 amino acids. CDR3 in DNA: TGTGCCAGCAGTGCCCGGGACAGAGATCTACAAGAGACCCAGTACTTC. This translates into CASSARDRDLQETQYF.

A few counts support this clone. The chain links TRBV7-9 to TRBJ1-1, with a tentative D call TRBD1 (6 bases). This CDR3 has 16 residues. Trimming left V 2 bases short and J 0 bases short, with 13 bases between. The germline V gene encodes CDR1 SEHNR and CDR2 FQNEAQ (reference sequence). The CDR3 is CASSLLTGFLNTEAFF. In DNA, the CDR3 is TGTGCCAGCAGCTTACTAACAGGGTTTCTGAACACTGAAGCTTTCTTT.

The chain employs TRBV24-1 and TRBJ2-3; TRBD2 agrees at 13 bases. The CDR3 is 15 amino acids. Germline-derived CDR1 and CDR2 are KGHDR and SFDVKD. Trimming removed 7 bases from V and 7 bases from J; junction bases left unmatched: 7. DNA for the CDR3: TGTGCCACCAGCAGGACTAGCGGGAGCCTCAATACGCAGTATTTT. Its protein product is CATSRTSGSLNTQYF.

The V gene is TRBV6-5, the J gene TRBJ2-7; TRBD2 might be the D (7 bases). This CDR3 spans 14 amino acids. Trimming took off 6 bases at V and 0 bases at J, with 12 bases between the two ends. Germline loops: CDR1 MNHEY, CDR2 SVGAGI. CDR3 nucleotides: TGTGCCAGCAGGGGGGGGACAAGCTCCTACGAGCAGTACTTC. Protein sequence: CASRGGTSSYEQYF.

The CDR3 region has the DNA TGTGCCAGTACCCCGGGCAGGGACACCGGGGAGCTGTTTTTT. Encoded protein: CASTPGRDTGELFF. V usage is TRBV28 and J usage is TRBJ2-2; the D gene is possibly TRBD1 (5 bases). V was pared by 9 bases and J by 3 bases, with 14 bases between. Germline values: CDR1 MDHEN, CDR2 SYDVKM. The CDR3 consists of 14 residues.

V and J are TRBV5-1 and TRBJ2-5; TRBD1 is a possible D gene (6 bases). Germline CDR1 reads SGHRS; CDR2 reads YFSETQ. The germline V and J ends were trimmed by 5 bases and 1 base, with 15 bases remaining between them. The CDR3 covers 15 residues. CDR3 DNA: TGCGCCAGCAGGTTTACAGGGCAGCTCCAAGAGACCCAGTACTTC. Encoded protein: CASRFTGQLQETQYF.

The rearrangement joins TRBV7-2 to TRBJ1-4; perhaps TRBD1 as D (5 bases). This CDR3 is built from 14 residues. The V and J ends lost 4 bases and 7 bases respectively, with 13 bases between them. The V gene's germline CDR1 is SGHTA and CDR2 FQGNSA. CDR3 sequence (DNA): TGTGCCAGCAGCTACTACGACAGAAGTGAAAAACTGTTTTTT. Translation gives CASSYYDRSEKLFF.